Detailed here is one TCR beta chain. This sample was taken from a study of blood T cell repertoires in COVID-19. Across the whole study: Samples of COVID-19 (acute and convalescent) were obtained from the United States, Italy and Spain.

The CDR3 extends over 12 amino acids. V lost 7 bases to trimming and J lost 5 bases; unmatched junction nucleotides: 5. Germline CDR1 reads GTSNPN; CDR2 reads SVGIG (reference sequence). In the authors' workflow: Scientists estimated how many nucleated cells there were by amplifying reference gene primers. Using immunoSEQ multiplex PCR, the repertoire was profiled, and TCRdb retains in-frame clones only, with some absent. The V and J calls and clone size were taken over from that table, and D and trimming were inferred from the DNA. The sample has about 70,000 clones; around 88% are singletons. The specimen sequenced was peripheral blood. The V call is TRBV30, the J call TRBJ2-3; TRBD1 matches at 8 bases. The TCR originated in a human donor in a cohort sampled during active COVID-19. Written as DNA, the CDR3 is TGTGCCTTAGGGACAGGCGGAGATACGCAGTATTTT. Protein sequence: CALGTGGDTQYF.